Listed below are T cell receptor beta chains from one sample, sequenced in a study of beta chain features in type 1 diabetes. TCRdb's table, derived via immunoSEQ multiplex PCR, lists solely in-frame clones and lacks some. The sample records some 290,000 clones, 20% to 25% being singletons. Source material: naive CD4+ T cells from blood. The receptor set was obtained from a woman aged 25 to 39 with type 1 diabetes. The CDR3 runs from the conserved cysteine through the conserved F or W. A D gene is named only where the DNA matches it firmly. Size tells how often a clone was seen (once, few, many) or the class of an expanded clone, and some rows leave it out.

D: .; size: few; J: TRBJ2-2; V: TRBV18; DNA: TGTGCCAGCTCACATCGACAGAACACCGGGGAGCTGTTTTTT; CDR3: CASSHRQNTGELFF
D: .; size: .; J: TRBJ1-1; V: TRBV25-1; DNA: TGTGCCAGCAGTGATCCTCAGGGGTATACTGAAGCTTTCTTT; CDR3: CASSDPQGYTEAFF
D: .; size: few; J: TRBJ2-1; V: TRBV11-1; DNA: TGTGCCAGCAGCTTATCCCCTAGCTCCTACAATGAGCAGTTCTTC; CDR3: CASSLSPSSYNEQFF
D: .; size: .; J: TRBJ2-1; V: TRBV7-8; DNA: TGTGCCAGCAGCTTATACAGAGCCCATGAGCAGTTCTTC; CDR3: CASSLYRAHEQFF
D: .; size: .; J: TRBJ1-5; V: TRBV4-1; DNA: TGCGCCAGCAGCCAAGAAGCGGTCATCCAGCCCCAGCATTTT; CDR3: CASSQEAVIQPQHF
D: TRBD1; size: few; J: TRBJ1-1; V: TRBV10-3; DNA: TGTGCCATCAGCCGGACAGGGACCATCACTGAAGCTTTCTTT; CDR3: CAISRTGTITEAFF
D: .; size: .; J: TRBJ2-7; V: TRBV7-9; DNA: TGTGCCAGCAGCTTAGCGCCCGGTGAGCAGTACTTC; CDR3: CASSLAPGEQYF
D: TRBD2; size: few; J: TRBJ2-3; V: TRBV5-4; DNA: TGTGCCAGCAGCTTCCGCGGGAGTAGCACAGATACGCAGTATTTT; CDR3: CASSFRGSSTDTQYF
D: .; size: few; J: TRBJ2-1; V: TRBV5-1; DNA: TGCGCCAGCAGCTTGGGATCTCAGGGGAAGCAGTTCTTC; CDR3: CASSLGSQGKQFF
D: .; size: few; J: TRBJ2-7; V: TRBV30; DNA: TGTGCCTGGTCCAGGGGTAGCTACGAGCAGTACTTC; CDR3: CAWSRGSYEQYF
D: TRBD1; size: .; J: TRBJ2-3; V: TRBV7-9; DNA: TGTGCCAGCAGCTTCGGACAGGGCATCACAGATACGCAGTATTTT; CDR3: CASSFGQGITDTQYF
D: TRBD2; size: few; J: TRBJ2-1; V: TRBV5-1; DNA: TGCGCCAGCAGCCTGTCCGGGACTACCTACAATGAGCAGTTCTTC; CDR3: CASSLSGTTYNEQFF
D: .; size: few; J: TRBJ2-7; V: TRBV7-8; DNA: TGTGCCAGCAGCTCGACTAGGTACTACGAGCAGTACTTC; CDR3: CASSSTRYYEQYF
D: TRBD2; size: .; J: TRBJ2-1; V: TRBV5-1; DNA: TGCGCCAGCAGCTTTTTAGCGGGAGACAATGAGCAGTTCTTC; CDR3: CASSFLAGDNEQFF
D: TRBD2; size: few; J: TRBJ2-5; V: TRBV5-1; DNA: TGCGCCAGCAGCTTGGAACTAGCGGGAGTAGTAGAAGAGACCCAGTACTTC; CDR3: CASSLELAGVVEETQYF